This TCR beta chain was profiled in a study of early T cells in non-severe SARS-CoV-2 infection. A single record per CDR3 protein comes from TCRdb applying MiXCR to the 5' RACE reads. Seen here are around 80,000 distinct CDR3 sequences, approximately 12% observed once, and the top ten hold around 3.5%. The length of the CDR3 is 14 residues. With 2 bases removed from V and 4 bases from J, the gap between germline ends came to 11 bases. CDR1 SNHLY and CDR2 FYNNEI come from the germline V gene. The TCR sequence derives from an adult who was a healthcare worker with PCR-confirmed SARS-CoV-2 infection or an uninfected control (not recorded which). Source material: whole blood. This chain connects TRBV2 to TRBJ2-5, with a tentative D call TRBD1 (6 bases). The CDR3 nucleotides are TGTGCCAGCAGTGAACAGGGGATGGGAGAGACCCAGTACTTC. The encoded protein is CASSEQGMGETQYF.